Shown below are 3 T cell receptor beta chains from a single sample sequenced in a study of blood T cell repertoires in COVID-19. TCRdb's table, derived via immunoSEQ multiplex PCR, lists solely in-frame clones and lacks some. This sample has tens of thousands of clones; roughly 90% occur once, and the top ten carry around 1.2%. Sequencing was done on a sample of peripheral blood. The receptors were sampled from a woman aged 55-70 years with acute or convalescent COVID-19.

The chain recombines TRBV28 with TRBJ2-2, with a tentative D call TRBD1 (6 bases). V was clipped by 7 bases and J by 6 bases, with 18 bases between them. CDR3 length: 15 residues. Germline loops: CDR1 MDHEN, CDR2 SYDVKM. The DNA for the CDR3 is TGTGCCAGCACCGAAGTCAGGGGAAGGGCCGGGGAGCTGTTTTTT. It specifies CASTEVRGRAGELFF.

The DNA for the CDR3 is TGTGCCAGCAGGGGGGGACGAAATACGCAGTATTTT. Protein product: CASRGGRNTQYF. The rearrangement uses TRBV2 and TRBJ2-3, with D perhaps TRBD2 (6 bases). The V end lost 6 bases, the J end lost 7 bases, and 11 bases lay between the germline ends. Germline CDR1 and CDR2: SNHLY and FYNNEI. The CDR3 sequence is 12 residues long. The full variable domain, in which reference TRBV2 and TRBJ2-3 provide the parts outside the CDR3, is EPEVTQTPSHQVTQMGQEVILRCVPISNHLYFYWYRQILGQKVEFLVSFYNNEISEKSEIFDDQFSVERPDGSNFTLKIRSTKLEDSAMYFCASRGGRNTQYFGPGTRLTVL.

The genes are TRBV5-4 and TRBJ2-1; 9 bases are a match to TRBD2. The junction had 8 bases not matched to a gene; V was cut back by 7 bases and J by 6 bases. This CDR3 is 14 amino acids long. CDR1 SGHNT and CDR2 YYREEE come from the germline V gene (reference sequence). The CDR3 nucleotides read TGTGCCAGCGTGGCGGGAGGGCCCAGCAATGAGCAGTTCTTC. Protein sequence: CASVAGGPSNEQFF.